A selection of T cell receptor beta chains follows, all from one sample in a study of tumor-infiltrating lymphocytes in primary liver carcinoma. TCRdb itself ran the multiplex PCR reads through MiXCR, one entry per CDR3 protein. The data contain approximately 300,000 distinct CDR3 sequences, 50% to 70% of them singletons. The sequenced sample was peripheral blood. These receptors were obtained from a middle-aged man with primary liver carcinoma and hepatitis B virus infection. CDR3s include the opening cysteine and the closing phenylalanine or tryptophan. Each record gives: V gene, J gene, clone size, D gene, CDR3 DNA, CDR3 protein. The D gene is left open where the match is weak. Only part of the rows carry a size: once, few, many, or a class if the clone is expanded.

TRBV5-4	TRBJ2-7	NA	NA	TGTGCCAGCAGCTTGCGATCCTTGGGGGGCGAGCAGTACTTC	CASSLRSLGGEQYF
TRBV6-2/TRBV6-3	TRBJ2-7	few	NA	TGTGCCAGCAGCCTCAGGACCGGCGGGGAGCAGTACTTC	CASSLRTGGEQYF
TRBV20-1	TRBJ2-1	NA	NA	TGCAGTGCTCCTGGTGCCGGGAGCTCCTACAATGAGCAGTTCTTC	CSAPGAGSSYNEQFF
TRBV29-1	TRBJ2-7	NA	NA	TGCAGCGTACCAGGAGGGGCAGCAAGCGAGCAGTACTTC	CSVPGGAASEQYF
TRBV19	TRBJ1-3	NA	NA	TGTGCCAGTAGCCGACAGCAGAGCTCTGGAAACACCATATATTTT	CASSRQQSSGNTIYF
TRBV5-4	TRBJ2-7	many	TRBD1	TGTGCCAGCAGCCCAACCGGGACAGGGATCAACGAGCAGTACTTC	CASSPTGTGINEQYF
TRBV7-8	TRBJ2-1	NA	NA	TGTGCCAGCAGCCCCACCCGGGACCTGCTATACAATGAGCAGTTCTTC	CASSPTRDLLYNEQFF
TRBV20-1	TRBJ1-3	NA	NA	TGCAGTGCTAGAGATCTGGGCCCTGGAAACACCATATATTTT	CSARDLGPGNTIYF
TRBV5-1	TRBJ2-1	NA	NA	TGCGCCAGCAGGACATGGAAGTCCTACAATGAGCAGTTCTTC	CASRTWKSYNEQFF
TRBV7-9	TRBJ2-7	few	NA	TGTGCCAGCAGCCCGGGGACGGGATCGAGGGAGCAGTACTTC	CASSPGTGSREQYF
TRBV11-2	TRBJ2-3	NA	NA	TGTGCCAGCAGCCTAATCCCTAACACAGATACGCAGTATTTT	CASSLIPNTDTQYF
TRBV6-1	TRBJ1-1	NA	NA	TGTGCCAGGAGCCCCGGACAAGGAAGCGCTGAAGCTTTCTTT	CARSPGQGSAEAFF
TRBV6-2/TRBV6-3	TRBJ1-4	NA	NA	TGTGCCGGCAGTTATGAGAGAGTTGGAAAACCGTTTTTT	CAGSYERVGKPFF
TRBV12-3/TRBV12-4	TRBJ2-7	many	NA	TGTGCCAGCAGTCTAGGACAGCTCTACGAGCAGTACTTC	CASSLGQLYEQYF
TRBV5-1	TRBJ2-1	NA	TRBD2	TGCGCCAGCAGCTCTGGGACTAGCGGGCCTCTCGATGGGCAGTTCTTC	CASSSGTSGPLDGQFF
TRBV29-1	TRBJ2-7	NA	NA	TGCAGCGCCATGATATATAGGACCGGCACTCCCAACGAGCAGTACTTC	CSAMIYRTGTPNEQYF